Listed below are T cell receptor beta chains from one sample, sequenced in a study of post-analysis software for immune sequencing data. TCRdb analysed the PCR reads with MiXCR anew, one entry per CDR3 protein. The sample consists of about 200,000 distinct CDR3 sequences, 29% of them appearing once. Sequencing was done on a sample of blood. Receptors originate from a girl aged 2 to 17 with multiple sclerosis. The CDR3 runs from the conserved cysteine through the conserved F or W. D genes are given only for firm matches. Clone size is stated in some rows and not others, as once, few, many or a class when expanded.

j_call	clone_size	v_call	d_call	cdr3_nt	cdr3_aa
TRBJ2-1	few	TRBV7-9	.	TGTGCCAGCAGCAGAACAGGGCACCTTAAGAGCGGGCAGTTCTTC	CASSRTGHLKSGQFF
TRBJ2-5	.	TRBV5-1	TRBD2	TGCGCCAGCAGCTGGAGCGGGGGAGGCGAGACCCAGTACTTC	CASSWSGGGETQYF
TRBJ2-7	few	TRBV4-2	TRBD2	TGTGCCAGCAGCCAAGAGGGGTTCCGCGGGGGGGCCCTAAAGCAGTACTTC	CASSQEGFRGGALKQYF
TRBJ2-3	many	TRBV29-1	TRBD2	TGCAGCGTTGAAGGAAGGACTAGCGGGGGAGATACGCAGTATTTT	CSVEGRTSGGDTQYF
TRBJ2-1	many	TRBV5-1	.	TGCGCCAGCAGCTGGGGCCCCCACAATGAGCAGTTCTTC	CASSWGPHNEQFF
TRBJ2-7	many	TRBV5-1	.	TGCGCCAGCAGCCCCCGGGACTCCAACCCCTACGAGCAGTACTTC	CASSPRDSNPYEQYF
TRBJ1-1	many	TRBV6-2/TRBV6-3	.	TGTGCCAGCAGGACGCCCGGGACGGCGAACACTGAAGCTTTCTTT	CASRTPGTANTEAFF
TRBJ1-3	.	TRBV7-9	.	TGTGCCAGCAGCTTAATAGGCCCCCAGAGCTCTGGAAACACCATATATTTT	CASSLIGPQSSGNTIYF
TRBJ2-3	once	TRBV12-3/TRBV12-4	.	TGTGCCAGCAGCGGGGGCCGGCGAGCAGATACGCAGTATTTT	CASSGGRRADTQYF
TRBJ2-2	few	TRBV20-1	TRBD2	TGCAGTGCTAGAGCGGGCCTAGCGGGAGTCACCGGGGAGCTGTTTTTT	CSARAGLAGVTGELFF
TRBJ2-3	few	TRBV5-1	.	TGCGCCAGCAGCTTGGCCGTGGCGGAAAGCACAAATACGCAGTATTTT	CASSLAVAESTNTQYF
TRBJ1-1	.	TRBV10-3	.	TGTGCCATCAGTGGCGGGCCGTCGGAACATCGAGCTTTCTTT	CAISGGPSEHRAFF
TRBJ1-1	.	TRBV29-1	.	TGCAGCGTTGTAGGGGCCGACCTAAACACTGAAGCTTTCTTT	CSVVGADLNTEAFF
TRBJ1-2	.	TRBV5-6	TRBD1	TGTGCCAGCAGCTTGAAGGGGGCTCGTGGCTACACCTTC	CASSLKGARGYTF
TRBJ1-2	few	TRBV11-1	.	TGTGCCAGCACCTCGGACCCAAATTCCCACTATGGCTACACCTTC	CASTSDPNSHYGYTF
TRBJ1-2	few	TRBV3-1	.	TGTGCCAGCAGCTCCCGGACCCTTCACTATGGCTACACCTTC	CASSSRTLHYGYTF
TRBJ2-7	many	TRBV4-1	.	TGCGCCAGCAGCCAAGGACTAGGCAACTTCGAGCAGTACTTC	CASSQGLGNFEQYF
TRBJ2-5	many	TRBV4-2	TRBD2	TGTGCCAGCAGCCACGGATCCGGGACTAGCGGGGGGCTTGAGACCCAGTACTTC	CASSHGSGTSGGLETQYF
TRBJ2-1	many	TRBV20-1	TRBD1	TGCAGTGCTATAGGACAGGGGAGGGATGAGCAGTTCTTC	CSAIGQGRDEQFF
TRBJ1-1	.	TRBV20-1	.	TGCAGTGCTAGTCGAAGAGAGGTGAACACTGAAGCTTTCTTT	CSASRREVNTEAFF
TRBJ2-5	.	TRBV7-9	TRBD2	TGTGCCAGCAGCCCCTATCCGGGACTAGGCTTCGGCGAGACCCAGTACTTC	CASSPYPGLGFGETQYF
TRBJ1-2	many	TRBV5-1	.	TGCGCCAGCAGCTTGGGGGATGGGCCCGGCTACACCTTC	CASSLGDGPGYTF
TRBJ2-1	.	TRBV6-1	TRBD1	TGTGCCAGCACCCCCGGGACAGCCAATAAGCAGTTCTTC	CASTPGTANKQFF
TRBJ2-7	.	TRBV6-1	.	TGTGCCAGCAGTGAAAAGGGAGAATACGAGCAGTACTTC	CASSEKGEYEQYF
TRBJ2-5	.	TRBV27	TRBD1	TGTGCCAGCAGTCCCCTCCCGACAGGGAAAGAGACCCAGTACTTC	CASSPLPTGKETQYF
TRBJ2-1	.	TRBV5-1	TRBD2	TGCGCCAGCGCACTAGCGGGAGGGGGAAATGAGCAGTTCTTC	CASALAGGGNEQFF
TRBJ2-1	.	TRBV7-9	.	TGTGCCAGCAGCTTAGGGGGCGGGGTGGATGAGCAGTTCTTC	CASSLGGGVDEQFF
TRBJ1-4	few	TRBV12-3/TRBV12-4	TRBD1	TGTGCCAGCAGTGACAGGGCAACTAATGAAAAACTGTTTTTT	CASSDRATNEKLFF
TRBJ2-7	many	TRBV20-1	TRBD2	TGCAGTGCCAGCTCGGGGGGCTCCTACGAGCAGTACTTC	CSASSGGSYEQYF
TRBJ1-1	many	TRBV4-1	.	TGCGCCAGCAGCCAAGAAGGTAGAGGAGGGTGGACTGAAGCTTTCTTT	CASSQEGRGGWTEAFF
TRBJ2-5	.	TRBV28	TRBD2	TGTGCCAGCATAGGGCGGGAGGCGGGGGGATACAATGAGCAGTACTTC	CASIGREAGGYNEQYF
TRBJ2-2	.	TRBV20-1	.	TGCAGTGCTAGGTGGGGGGGGCAGCGAAGCACCGGGGAGCTGTTTTTT	CSARWGGQRSTGELFF